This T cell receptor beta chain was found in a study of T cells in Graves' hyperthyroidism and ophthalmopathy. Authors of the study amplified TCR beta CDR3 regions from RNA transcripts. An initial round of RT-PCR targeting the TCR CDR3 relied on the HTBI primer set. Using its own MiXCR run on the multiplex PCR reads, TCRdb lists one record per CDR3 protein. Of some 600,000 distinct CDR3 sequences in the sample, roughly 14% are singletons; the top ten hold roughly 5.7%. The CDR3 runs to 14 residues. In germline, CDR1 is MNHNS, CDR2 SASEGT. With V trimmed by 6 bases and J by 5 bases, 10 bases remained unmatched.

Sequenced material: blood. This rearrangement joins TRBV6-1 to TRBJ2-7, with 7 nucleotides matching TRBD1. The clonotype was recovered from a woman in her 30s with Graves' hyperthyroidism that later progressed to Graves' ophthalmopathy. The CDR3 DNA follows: TGTGCCAGCAGGCTGGACAGGAACCTCCACGAGCAGTACTTC. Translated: CASRLDRNLHEQYF.